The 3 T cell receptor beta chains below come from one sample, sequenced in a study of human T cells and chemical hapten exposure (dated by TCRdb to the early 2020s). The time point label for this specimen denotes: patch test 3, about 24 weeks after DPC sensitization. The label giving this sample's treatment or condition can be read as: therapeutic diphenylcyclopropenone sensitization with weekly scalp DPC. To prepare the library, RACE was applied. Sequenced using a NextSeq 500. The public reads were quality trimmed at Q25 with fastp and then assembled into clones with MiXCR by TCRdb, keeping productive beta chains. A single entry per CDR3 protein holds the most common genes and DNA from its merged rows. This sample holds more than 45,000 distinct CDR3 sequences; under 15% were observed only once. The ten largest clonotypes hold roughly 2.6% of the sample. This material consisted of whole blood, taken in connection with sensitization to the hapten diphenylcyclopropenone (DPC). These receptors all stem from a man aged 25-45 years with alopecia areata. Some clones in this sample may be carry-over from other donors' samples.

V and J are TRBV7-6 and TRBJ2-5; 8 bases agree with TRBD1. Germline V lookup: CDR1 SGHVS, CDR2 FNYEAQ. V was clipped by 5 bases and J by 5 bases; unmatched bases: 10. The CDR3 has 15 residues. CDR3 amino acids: CASSGTGRGRETQYF. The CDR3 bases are TGTGCCAGCAGCGGGACAGGTCGGGGGCGCGAGACCCAGTACTTC.

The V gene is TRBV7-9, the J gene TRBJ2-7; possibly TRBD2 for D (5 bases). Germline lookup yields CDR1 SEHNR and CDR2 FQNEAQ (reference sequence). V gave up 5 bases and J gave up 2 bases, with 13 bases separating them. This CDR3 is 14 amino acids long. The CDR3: CASSPEGGTYEQYF. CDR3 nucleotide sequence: TGTGCCAGCAGCCCAGAGGGCGGAACCTACGAGCAGTACTTC.

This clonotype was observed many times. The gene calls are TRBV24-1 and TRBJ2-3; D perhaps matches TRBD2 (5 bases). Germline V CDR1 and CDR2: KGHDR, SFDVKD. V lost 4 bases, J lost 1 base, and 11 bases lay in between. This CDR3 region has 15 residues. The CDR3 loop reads CATSEPVGGTDTQYF. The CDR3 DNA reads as TGTGCCACCAGTGAACCCGTCGGGGGCACAGATACGCAGTATTTT.